A selection of T cell receptor beta chains follows, all from one sample in a study of regulatory T cells in long-lasting Graves disease. MiXCR, run by TCRdb on the multiplex PCR reads, gives a single entry per CDR3 protein. Of 650,000 to 850,000 distinct CDR3 sequences listed, approximately 31% are singletons. The material sequenced was peripheral blood mononuclear cells (PBMCs), taken when the disease was refractory, from a patient treated with antithyroid drugs. The receptors were sampled from a female donor with Graves disease. CDR3s include the opening cysteine and the closing phenylalanine or tryptophan. The D gene is left open where the match is weak. Size is stated for part of the rows, as once, few or many counts, or as a class when the clone is expanded.

TRBV20-1,few,TRBJ1-1,-,TGCAGTGCTAGCAGGCGGGGGCCGATGAACACTGAAGCTTTCTTT,CSASRRGPMNTEAFF
TRBV30,-,TRBJ2-4,-,TGTGCCGGGCAGAACCCGGACGGGAAAAACATTCAGTACTTC,CAGQNPDGKNIQYF
TRBV5-1,few,TRBJ1-4,-,TGCGCCAGCAGCCCGCTTGTCAGTGGAGAAAAACTGTTTTTT,CASSPLVSGEKLFF
TRBV2,many,TRBJ1-4,TRBD1,TGTGCCAGCAGGCCGGCACAGGGGCCGAGAGAAAAACTGTTTTTT,CASRPAQGPREKLFF
TRBV27,-,TRBJ1-5,-,TGTGCCAGCAGTCCCGAATCTAGCAATCAGCCCCAGCATTTT,CASSPESSNQPQHF
TRBV11-2,many,TRBJ2-7,-,TGTGCCAGCAGCTTAGTTGACCGGGACTACGAGCAGTACTTC,CASSLVDRDYEQYF
TRBV29-1,-,TRBJ2-5,-,TGCAGCGGGGTGTGGTCGATGGGGGAGACCCAGTACTTC,CSGVWSMGETQYF
TRBV20-1,many,TRBJ2-7,-,TGCAGTGCTAGATGGATGGAGGGGGGTATCTACGAGCAGTACTTC,CSARWMEGGIYEQYF
TRBV7-9,-,TRBJ1-4,-,TGTGCCAGCAGCTCTCACTCTATTGCACGGTCTAATGAAAAACTGTTTTTT,CASSSHSIARSNEKLFF
TRBV9,few,TRBJ2-2,-,TGTGCCAGCAGCGTACCAGGGGATAACGGGGAGCTGTTTTTT,CASSVPGDNGELFF
TRBV4-1,-,TRBJ2-4,TRBD2,TGCGCCAGCAGCCAAGCGGGGCTAGCGGGGGTGAAAAACATTCAGTACTTC,CASSQAGLAGVKNIQYF
TRBV19,-,TRBJ2-5,-,TGTGCCAGCAGTAGGTCGGGGATCCAAGAGACCCAGTACTTC,CASSRSGIQETQYF
TRBV11-1,many,TRBJ2-5,TRBD2,TGTGCCAGCAGCCGTGAAGCGGGAGTACTAGAGACCCAGTACTTC,CASSREAGVLETQYF
TRBV12-3/TRBV12-4,-,TRBJ1-1,TRBD1,TGTGCCAGCAGTTTGAGGGGACAGGGGGCCACTGAAGCTTTCTTT,CASSLRGQGATEAFF
TRBV6-5,few,TRBJ2-7,-,TGTGCCAGCAGTTCCTCGGGAGACCCTACCTACGAGCAGTACTTC,CASSSSGDPTYEQYF
TRBV29-1,once,TRBJ1-1,-,TGCAGCGTTGCGTTAGGTGGGCTCCTAGGCACTGAAGCTTTCTTT,CSVALGGLLGTEAFF
TRBV28,-,TRBJ1-4,-,TGTGCCAGCAGCTATCAACAGGGACCAAATGAAAAACTGTTTTTT,CASSYQQGPNEKLFF
TRBV11-2,-,TRBJ1-5,TRBD1,TGTGCCAGCAGCGGTAACAGGGGAGTCAATCAGCCCCAGCATTTT,CASSGNRGVNQPQHF
TRBV11-2,many,TRBJ2-5,-,TGTGCCAGCAGCTCCTTTTCGCTCCTAGCGACCGAAGAGACCCAGTACTTC,CASSSFSLLATEETQYF
TRBV5-1,-,TRBJ1-1,TRBD1,TGCGCCAGCAGTCAAGACAGGGCCCTGAACACTGAAGCTTTCTTT,CASSQDRALNTEAFF
TRBV12-3/TRBV12-4,-,TRBJ1-4,-,TGTGCCAGCAGCCCACCCCAGGGAGACCATGAAAAACTGTTTTTT,CASSPPQGDHEKLFF
TRBV12-3/TRBV12-4,-,TRBJ1-5,-,TGTGCCAGCAGCTTCCGGGGAGGGCATCAGCCCCAGCATTTT,CASSFRGGHQPQHF
TRBV30,-,TRBJ1-4,-,TGTGCCTGGAGGTCGGACCTCCGGGAAAAACTGTTTTTT,CAWRSDLREKLFF
TRBV20-1,few,TRBJ1-2,-,TGCAGTGCTAGAGATTTCCCAGGGGACTATGGCTACACCTTC,CSARDFPGDYGYTF
TRBV10-3,few,TRBJ2-7,-,TGTGCCATCACGGCGGCGGCGCTGGGGCCCTACGAGCAGTACTTC,CAITAAALGPYEQYF
TRBV4-1,-,TRBJ1-4,-,TGCGCCAGCAGCCACTGGGATGAAAAACTGTTTTTT,CASSHWDEKLFF
TRBV15,-,TRBJ2-7,-,TGTGCCACCAGCAGAAGCTCCTACGAGCAGTACTTC,CATSRSSYEQYF
TRBV12-3/TRBV12-4,few,TRBJ1-4,-,TGTGCCAGCAGTTTTGCAGGGAGTGCTAATGAAAAACTGTTTTTT,CASSFAGSANEKLFF
TRBV30,few,TRBJ2-7,-,TGTGCCTGGAATCTTGGACAGATCGACGAGCAGTACTTC,CAWNLGQIDEQYF
TRBV15,few,TRBJ1-5,TRBD1,TGTGCCACCAGTCCGGACAGGGGGCTTTGGGGGAATCAGCCCCAGCATTTT,CATSPDRGLWGNQPQHF
TRBV27,few,TRBJ2-5,TRBD2,TGTGCCAGCAGTTTTGGTCTAGCGGGGAACAAGGTGGTGAGCCAGTACTTC,CASSFGLAGNKVVSQYF
TRBV27,-,TRBJ2-7,-,TGTGCCAGCAGTTCTCCAGGCCAATCCTACGAGCAGTACTTC,CASSSPGQSYEQYF
TRBV7-8,few,TRBJ1-5,TRBD1,TGTGCCAGCAGCCCCCGGGACAGGGATAATCAGCCCCAGCATTTT,CASSPRDRDNQPQHF
TRBV28,many,TRBJ1-1,TRBD1,TGTGCCAGCAGTTTACCGGGACAGAGGAACACTGAAGCTTTCTTT,CASSLPGQRNTEAFF
TRBV30,-,TRBJ1-1,-,TGTGCCTCGACCTTTATGGGCACTGAAGCTTTCTTT,CASTFMGTEAFF
TRBV12-3/TRBV12-4,few,TRBJ2-7,TRBD2,TGTGCCAGCAGTATCGGGACGGGCCTAGCGGGAGACTACGAGCAGTACTTC,CASSIGTGLAGDYEQYF
TRBV5-1,-,TRBJ2-5,TRBD2,TGCGCCAGCAGGCATCGAGACAGGGAATCTAGCGGGGCCTTGCGGGAGACCCAGTACTTC,CASRHRDRESSGALRETQYF
TRBV9,-,TRBJ2-7,-,TGTGCCAGCAGCGTAGCCGGTAGTAACCCCTACGAGCAGTACTTC,CASSVAGSNPYEQYF
TRBV30,few,TRBJ2-7,TRBD1,TGTGCCTGGAGTGTTTGGGACAGGGGCAACGAGCAGTACTTC,CAWSVWDRGNEQYF
TRBV19,-,TRBJ2-5,-,TGTGCCAGTAGTATCGAAGTCGGGCGGGGGACCCAGTACTTC,CASSIEVGRGTQYF
TRBV11-1,-,TRBJ1-4,TRBD1,TGTGCCAGCAGCCCTTCACGTGGACAGGGAGATGAAAAACTGTTTTTT,CASSPSRGQGDEKLFF
TRBV18,few,TRBJ1-1,-,TGTGCCAGCTCACCAGCGAGGGCTGAAGCTTTCTTT,CASSPARAEAFF